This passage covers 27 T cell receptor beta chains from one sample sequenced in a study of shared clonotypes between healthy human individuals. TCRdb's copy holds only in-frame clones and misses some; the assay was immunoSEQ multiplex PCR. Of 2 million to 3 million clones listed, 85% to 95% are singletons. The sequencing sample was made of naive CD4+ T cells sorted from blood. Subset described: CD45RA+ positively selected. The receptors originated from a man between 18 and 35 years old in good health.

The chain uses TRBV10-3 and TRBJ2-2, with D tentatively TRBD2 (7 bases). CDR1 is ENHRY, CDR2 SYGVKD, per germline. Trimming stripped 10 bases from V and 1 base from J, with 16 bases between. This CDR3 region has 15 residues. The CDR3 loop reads CATVGGGRNTGELFF. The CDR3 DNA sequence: TGTGCCACAGTCGGCGGGGGCCGGAACACCGGGGAGCTGTTTTTT.

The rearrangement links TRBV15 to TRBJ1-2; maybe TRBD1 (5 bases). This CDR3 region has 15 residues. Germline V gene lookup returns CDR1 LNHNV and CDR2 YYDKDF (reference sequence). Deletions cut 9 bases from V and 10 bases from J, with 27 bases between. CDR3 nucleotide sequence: TGTGCCACAAGCGGGGGGACCGCGGCCCCCCCCTTCTACACCTTC. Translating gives CATSGGTAAPPFYTF.

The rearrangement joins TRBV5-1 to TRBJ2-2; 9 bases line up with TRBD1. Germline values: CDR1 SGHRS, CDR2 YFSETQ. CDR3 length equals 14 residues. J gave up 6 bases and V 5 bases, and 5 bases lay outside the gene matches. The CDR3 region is CASRTQGAAGELFF. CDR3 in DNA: TGCGCCAGCAGAACACAGGGGGCGGCCGGGGAGCTGTTTTTT.

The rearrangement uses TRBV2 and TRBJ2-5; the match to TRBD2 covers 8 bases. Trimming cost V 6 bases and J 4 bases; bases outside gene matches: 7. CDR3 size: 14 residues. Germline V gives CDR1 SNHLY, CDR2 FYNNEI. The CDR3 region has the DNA TGTGCCAGCAGGTCCACGGGGGGGCCAGAGACCCAGTACTTC. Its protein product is CASRSTGGPETQYF.

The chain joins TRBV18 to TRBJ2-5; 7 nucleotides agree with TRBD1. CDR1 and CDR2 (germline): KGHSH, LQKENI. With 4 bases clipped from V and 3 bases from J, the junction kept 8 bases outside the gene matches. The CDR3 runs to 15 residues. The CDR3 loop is CASSRGTVDKETQYF. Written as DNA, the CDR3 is TGTGCCAGCTCACGGGGGACAGTAGATAAAGAGACCCAGTACTTC.

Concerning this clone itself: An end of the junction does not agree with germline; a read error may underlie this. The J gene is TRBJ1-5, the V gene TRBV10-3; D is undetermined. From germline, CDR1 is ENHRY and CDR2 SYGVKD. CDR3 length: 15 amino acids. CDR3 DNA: TGTGCCAGCAGTTACTCGGCAGTTAGCAATCAGCCCCAGCATTTT. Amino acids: CASSYSAVSNQPQHF.

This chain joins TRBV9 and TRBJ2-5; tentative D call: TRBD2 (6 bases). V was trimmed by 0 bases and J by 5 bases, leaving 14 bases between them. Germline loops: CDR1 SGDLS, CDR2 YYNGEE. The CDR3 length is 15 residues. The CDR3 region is CASSVAGERRETQYF. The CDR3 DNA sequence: TGTGCCAGCAGCGTAGCGGGAGAGAGGCGGGAGACCCAGTACTTC.

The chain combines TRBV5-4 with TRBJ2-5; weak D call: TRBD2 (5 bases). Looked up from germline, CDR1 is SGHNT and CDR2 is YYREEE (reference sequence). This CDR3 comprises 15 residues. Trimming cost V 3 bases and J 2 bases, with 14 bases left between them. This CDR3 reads CASSSPPLEQETQYF. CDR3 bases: TGTGCCAGCAGCTCCCCACCACTAGAACAAGAGACCCAGTACTTC.

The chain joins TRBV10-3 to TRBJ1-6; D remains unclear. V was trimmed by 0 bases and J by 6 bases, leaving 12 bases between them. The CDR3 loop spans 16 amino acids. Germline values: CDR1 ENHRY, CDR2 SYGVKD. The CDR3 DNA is TGTGCCATCAGTGAGTCAACCCCGGGCCTTAATTCACCCCTCCACTTT. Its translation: CAISESTPGLNSPLHF.

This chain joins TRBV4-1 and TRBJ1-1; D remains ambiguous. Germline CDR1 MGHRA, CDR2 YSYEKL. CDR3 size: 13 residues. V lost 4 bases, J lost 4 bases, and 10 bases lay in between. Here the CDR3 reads CASSRGMGTEAFF. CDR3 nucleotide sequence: TGCGCCAGCAGCCGAGGGATGGGCACTGAAGCTTTCTTT.

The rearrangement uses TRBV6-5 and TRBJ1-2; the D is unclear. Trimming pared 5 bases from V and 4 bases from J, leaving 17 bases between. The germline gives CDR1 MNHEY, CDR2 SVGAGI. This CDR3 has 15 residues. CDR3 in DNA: TGTGCCAGCAGTGCCGCGACCGATTACATCTATGGCTACACCTTC. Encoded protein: CASSAATDYIYGYTF.

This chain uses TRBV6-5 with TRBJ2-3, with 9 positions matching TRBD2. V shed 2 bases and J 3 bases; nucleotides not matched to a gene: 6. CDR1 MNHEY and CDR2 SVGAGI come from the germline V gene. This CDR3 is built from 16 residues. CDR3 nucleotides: TGTGCCAGCAGTTACAACGCGGGAGGGCCTACAGATACGCAGTATTTT. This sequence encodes CASSYNAGGPTDTQYF.

The CDR3: CASKVDPSNQPQHF. The CDR3 bases are TGCGCCAGCAAGGTGGACCCAAGCAATCAGCCCCAGCATTTT. The chain is built from TRBV5-1 and TRBJ1-5; D is undetermined. The CDR3 sequence is 14 residues long. Deletions cut 6 bases from V and 1 base from J, with 11 bases between. The germline gives CDR1 SGHRS, CDR2 YFSETQ.

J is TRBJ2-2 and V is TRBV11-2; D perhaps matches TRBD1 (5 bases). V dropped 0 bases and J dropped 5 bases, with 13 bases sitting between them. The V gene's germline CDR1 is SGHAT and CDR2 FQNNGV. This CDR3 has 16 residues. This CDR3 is CASSLDGRADTGELFF. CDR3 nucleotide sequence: TGTGCCAGCAGCTTAGATGGCAGGGCAGATACCGGGGAGCTGTTTTTT.

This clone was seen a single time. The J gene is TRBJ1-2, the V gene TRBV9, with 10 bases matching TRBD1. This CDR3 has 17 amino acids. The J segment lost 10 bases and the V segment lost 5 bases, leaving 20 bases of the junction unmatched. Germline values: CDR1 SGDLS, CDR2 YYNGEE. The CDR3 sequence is CASRAIGTGVLPLPYTF. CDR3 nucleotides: TGTGCCAGCAGAGCGATTGGGACAGGGGTCCTCCCTCTCCCCTACACCTTC. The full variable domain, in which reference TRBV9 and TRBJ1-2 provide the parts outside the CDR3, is DSGVTQTPKHLITATGQRVTLRCSPRSGDLSVYWYQQSLDQGLQFLIQYYNGEERAKGNILERFSAQQFPDLHSELNLSSLELGDSALYFCASRAIGTGVLPLPYTFGSGTRLTVV.

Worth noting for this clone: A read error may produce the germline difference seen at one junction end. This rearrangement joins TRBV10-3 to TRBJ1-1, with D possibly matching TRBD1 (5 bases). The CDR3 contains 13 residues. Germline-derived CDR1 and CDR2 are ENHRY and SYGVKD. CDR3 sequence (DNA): TGTGCCATCAGTGAGGGGGGGGACCACGCTTCGGTGTTT. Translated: CAISEGGDHASVF.

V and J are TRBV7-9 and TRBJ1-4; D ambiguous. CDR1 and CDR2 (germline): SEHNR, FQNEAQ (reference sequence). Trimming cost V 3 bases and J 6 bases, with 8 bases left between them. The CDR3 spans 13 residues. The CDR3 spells CASSFQTDEKLFF. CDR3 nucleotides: TGTGCCAGCAGCTTTCAAACGGATGAAAAACTGTTTTTT.

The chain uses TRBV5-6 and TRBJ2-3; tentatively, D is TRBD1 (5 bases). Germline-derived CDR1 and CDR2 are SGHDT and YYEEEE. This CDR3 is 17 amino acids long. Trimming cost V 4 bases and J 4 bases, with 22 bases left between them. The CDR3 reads CASSTTLVGPWADTQYF. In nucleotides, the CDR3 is TGTGCCAGCAGCACGACCCTTGTGGGGCCTTGGGCAGATACGCAGTATTTT.

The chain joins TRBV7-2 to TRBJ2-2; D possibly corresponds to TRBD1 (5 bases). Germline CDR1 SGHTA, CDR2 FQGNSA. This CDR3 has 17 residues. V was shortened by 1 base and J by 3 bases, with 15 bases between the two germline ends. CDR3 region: CASSLDRSRTYTGELFF. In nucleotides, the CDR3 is TGTGCCAGCAGCTTAGACAGGTCGCGGACGTACACCGGGGAGCTGTTTTTT.

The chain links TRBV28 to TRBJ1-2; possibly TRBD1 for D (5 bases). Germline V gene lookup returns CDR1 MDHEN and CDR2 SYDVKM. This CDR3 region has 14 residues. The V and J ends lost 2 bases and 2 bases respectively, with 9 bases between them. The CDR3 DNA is TGTGCCAGCAGTTTAGGGACTGTAAACTATGGCTACACCTTC. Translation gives CASSLGTVNYGYTF.

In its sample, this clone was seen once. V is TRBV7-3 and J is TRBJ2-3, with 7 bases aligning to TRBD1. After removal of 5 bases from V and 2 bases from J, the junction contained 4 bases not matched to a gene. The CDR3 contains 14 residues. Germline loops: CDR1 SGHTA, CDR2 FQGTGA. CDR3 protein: CASSPRGFTDTQYF. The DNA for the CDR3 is TGTGCCAGCAGCCCCAGGGGGTTCACAGATACGCAGTATTTT.

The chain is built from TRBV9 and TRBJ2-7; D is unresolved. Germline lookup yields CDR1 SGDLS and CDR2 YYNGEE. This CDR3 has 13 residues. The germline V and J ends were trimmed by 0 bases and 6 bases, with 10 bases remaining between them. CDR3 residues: CASSVGPETEQYF. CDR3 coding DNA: TGTGCCAGCAGCGTAGGACCAGAAACCGAGCAGTACTTC. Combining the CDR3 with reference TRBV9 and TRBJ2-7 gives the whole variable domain DSGVTQTPKHLITATGQRVTLRCSPRSGDLSVYWYQQSLDQGLQFLIQYYNGEERAKGNILERFSAQQFPDLHSELNLSSLELGDSALYFCASSVGPETEQYFGPGTRLTVT.

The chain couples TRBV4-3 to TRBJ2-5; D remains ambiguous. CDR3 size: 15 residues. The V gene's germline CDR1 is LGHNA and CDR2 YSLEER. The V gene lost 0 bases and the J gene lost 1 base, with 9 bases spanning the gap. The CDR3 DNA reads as TGCGCCAGCAGCCAAGATTTTGCAGCCCAAGAGACCCAGTACTTC. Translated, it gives CASSQDFAAQETQYF.

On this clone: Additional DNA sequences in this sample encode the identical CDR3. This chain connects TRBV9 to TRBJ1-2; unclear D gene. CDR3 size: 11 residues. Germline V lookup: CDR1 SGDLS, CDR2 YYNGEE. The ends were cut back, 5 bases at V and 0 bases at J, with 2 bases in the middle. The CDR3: CASSSNYGYTF. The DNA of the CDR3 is TGTGCCAGCAGTTCTAACTATGGCTACACCTTC.

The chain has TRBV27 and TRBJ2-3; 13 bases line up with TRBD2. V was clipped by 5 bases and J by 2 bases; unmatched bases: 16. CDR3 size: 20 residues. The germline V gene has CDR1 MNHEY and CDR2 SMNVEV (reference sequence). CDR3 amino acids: CASSKWTSGGPTSLTDTQYF. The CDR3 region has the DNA TGTGCCAGCAGTAAATGGACTAGCGGGGGCCCTACTTCCCTCACAGATACGCAGTATTTT.

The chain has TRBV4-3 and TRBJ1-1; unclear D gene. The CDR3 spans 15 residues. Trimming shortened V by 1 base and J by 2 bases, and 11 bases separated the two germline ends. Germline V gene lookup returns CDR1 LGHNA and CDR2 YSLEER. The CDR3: CASSQGIGLNTEAFF. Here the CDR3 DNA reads TGCGCCAGCAGCCAAGGGATCGGGCTAAACACTGAAGCTTTCTTT.

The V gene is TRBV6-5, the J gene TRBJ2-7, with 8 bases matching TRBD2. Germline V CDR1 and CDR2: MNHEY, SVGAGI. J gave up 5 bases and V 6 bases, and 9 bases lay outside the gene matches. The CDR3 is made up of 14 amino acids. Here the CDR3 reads CASSKSGSAHEQYF. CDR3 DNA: TGTGCCAGCAGCAAAAGCGGGAGTGCCCACGAGCAGTACTTC.